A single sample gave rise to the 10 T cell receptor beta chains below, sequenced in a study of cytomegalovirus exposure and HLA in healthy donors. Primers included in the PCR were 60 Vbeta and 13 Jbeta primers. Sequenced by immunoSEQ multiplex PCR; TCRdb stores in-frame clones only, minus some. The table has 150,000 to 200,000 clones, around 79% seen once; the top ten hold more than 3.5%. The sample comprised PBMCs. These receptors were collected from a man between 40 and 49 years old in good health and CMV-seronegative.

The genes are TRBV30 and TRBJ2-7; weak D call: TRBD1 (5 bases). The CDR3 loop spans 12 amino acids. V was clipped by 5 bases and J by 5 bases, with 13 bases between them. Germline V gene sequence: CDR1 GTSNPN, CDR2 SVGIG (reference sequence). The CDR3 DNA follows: TGTGCCTGGGCCCAGGGCACCCACGAGCAGTACTTC. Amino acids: CAWAQGTHEQYF.

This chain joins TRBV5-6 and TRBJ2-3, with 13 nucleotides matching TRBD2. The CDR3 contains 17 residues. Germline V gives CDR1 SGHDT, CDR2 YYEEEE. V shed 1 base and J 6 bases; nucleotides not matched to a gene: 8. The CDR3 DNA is TGTGCCAGCAGCTTGTGGGGGACTAGCGGGGTGCAGGATACGCAGTATTTT. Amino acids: CASSLWGTSGVQDTQYF.

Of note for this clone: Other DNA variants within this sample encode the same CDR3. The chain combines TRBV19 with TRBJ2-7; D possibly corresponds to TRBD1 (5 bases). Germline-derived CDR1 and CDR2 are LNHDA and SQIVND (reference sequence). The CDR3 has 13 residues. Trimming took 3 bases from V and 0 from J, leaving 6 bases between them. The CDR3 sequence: CASSIQGSYEQYF. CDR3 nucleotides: TGTGCCAGTAGTATCCAGGGCTCCTACGAGCAGTACTTC.

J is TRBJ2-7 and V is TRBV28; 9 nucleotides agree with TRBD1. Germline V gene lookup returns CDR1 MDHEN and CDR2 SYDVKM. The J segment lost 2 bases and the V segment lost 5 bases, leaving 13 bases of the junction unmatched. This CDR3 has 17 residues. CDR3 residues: CASSGPGTGKIAYEQYF. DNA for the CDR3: TGTGCCAGCAGTGGTCCCGGGACAGGGAAAATTGCCTACGAGCAGTACTTC.

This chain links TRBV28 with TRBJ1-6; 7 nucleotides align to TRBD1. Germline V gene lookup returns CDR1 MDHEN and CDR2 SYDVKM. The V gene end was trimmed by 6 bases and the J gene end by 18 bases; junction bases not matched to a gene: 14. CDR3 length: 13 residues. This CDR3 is CASSTGTVRPNHF. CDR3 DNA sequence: TGTGCCAGCAGCACCGGGACAGTGAGACCCAACCACTTT.

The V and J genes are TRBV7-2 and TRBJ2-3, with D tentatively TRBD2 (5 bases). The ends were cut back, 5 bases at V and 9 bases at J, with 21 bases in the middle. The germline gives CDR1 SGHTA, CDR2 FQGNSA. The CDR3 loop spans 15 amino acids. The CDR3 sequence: CASSPDSRSSGTQYF. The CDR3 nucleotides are TGTGCCAGCAGCCCGGACTCGAGGTCCTCCGGGACGCAGTATTTT. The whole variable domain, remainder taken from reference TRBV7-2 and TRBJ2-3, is GAGVSQSPSNKVTEKGKDVELRCDPISGHTALYWYRQSLGQGLEFLIYFQGNSAPDKSGLPSDRFSAERTGGSVSTLTIQRTQQEDSAVYLCASSPDSRSSGTQYFGPGTRLTVL.

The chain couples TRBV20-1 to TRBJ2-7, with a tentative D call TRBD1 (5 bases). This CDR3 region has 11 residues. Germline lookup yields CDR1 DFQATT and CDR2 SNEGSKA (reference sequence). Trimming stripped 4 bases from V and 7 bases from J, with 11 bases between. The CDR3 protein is CSAIVRQEQYF. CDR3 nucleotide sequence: TGCAGTGCTATAGTTCGACAGGAGCAGTACTTC.

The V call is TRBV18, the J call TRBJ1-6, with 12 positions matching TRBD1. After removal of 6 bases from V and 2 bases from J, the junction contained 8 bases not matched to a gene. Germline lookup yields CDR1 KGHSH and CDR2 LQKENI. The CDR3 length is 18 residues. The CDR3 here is CASSSRDRGRPYNSPLHF. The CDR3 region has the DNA TGTGCCAGCTCTTCCCGGGACAGGGGGCGGCCCTATAATTCACCCCTCCACTTT. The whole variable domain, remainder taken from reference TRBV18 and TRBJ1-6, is NAGVMQNPRHLVRRRGQEARLRCSPMKGHSHVYWYRQLPEEGLKFMVYLQKENIIDESGMPKERFSAEFPKEGPSILRIQQVVRGDSAAYFCASSSRDRGRPYNSPLHFGNGTRLTVT.

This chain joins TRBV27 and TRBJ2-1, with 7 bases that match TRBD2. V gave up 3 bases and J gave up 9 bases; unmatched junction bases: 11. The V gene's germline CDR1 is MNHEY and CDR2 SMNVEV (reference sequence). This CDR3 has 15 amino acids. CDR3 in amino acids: CASSFFRAGVGEQFF. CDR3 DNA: TGTGCCAGCAGTTTCTTCCGGGCGGGGGTAGGTGAGCAGTTCTTC.

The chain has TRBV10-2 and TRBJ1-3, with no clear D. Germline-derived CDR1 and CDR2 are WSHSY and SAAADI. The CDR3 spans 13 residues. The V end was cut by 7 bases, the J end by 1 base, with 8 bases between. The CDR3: CASIRSSGNTIYF. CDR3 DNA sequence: TGCGCCAGCATCAGATCGTCTGGAAACACCATATATTTT.